The clone carrying this T cell receptor (beta chain) was recorded at least ten times. With V trimmed by 5 bases and J by 6 bases, 14 bases remained unmatched. The CDR3 is 16 residues long. Germline V gene sequence: CDR1 PRHDT, CDR2 FYEKMQ (reference sequence). This entry belongs to a study of regulatory T cells in long-lasting Graves disease. Assembly of TCR beta libraries relied on iRepertoire HTBI primers together with Arm-PCR of CDR3 regions. Per the study methods: About 60 TRBV and roughly 13 TRBJ segments were identified across samples. Using its own MiXCR run on the multiplex PCR reads, TCRdb lists one record per CDR3 protein. The V and J calls, along with clone size, are taken from TCRdb and not from the paper's own processing. The table includes 510,000 or so distinct CDR3 sequences, 9.5% to 15% detected once. Time point in this sample: newly diagnosed GD, antithyroid drugs for less than 3 months. PBMC RNA served as the TCR library source.

The same specimen was also included in a second study, on T cells in Graves' hyperthyroidism and ophthalmopathy.

The input for sequencing was peripheral blood mononuclear cells (PBMCs), taken at new diagnosis, from a patient treated with antithyroid drugs. This receptor was taken from a woman under 40 with Graves disease. V and J are TRBV13 and TRBJ2-7; 9 nucleotides line up with TRBD1. This CDR3 is CASSQGRDRATFEQYF. The DNA for the CDR3 is TGTGCCAGCAGCCAGGGACGGGACAGGGCTACGTTCGAGCAGTACTTC.